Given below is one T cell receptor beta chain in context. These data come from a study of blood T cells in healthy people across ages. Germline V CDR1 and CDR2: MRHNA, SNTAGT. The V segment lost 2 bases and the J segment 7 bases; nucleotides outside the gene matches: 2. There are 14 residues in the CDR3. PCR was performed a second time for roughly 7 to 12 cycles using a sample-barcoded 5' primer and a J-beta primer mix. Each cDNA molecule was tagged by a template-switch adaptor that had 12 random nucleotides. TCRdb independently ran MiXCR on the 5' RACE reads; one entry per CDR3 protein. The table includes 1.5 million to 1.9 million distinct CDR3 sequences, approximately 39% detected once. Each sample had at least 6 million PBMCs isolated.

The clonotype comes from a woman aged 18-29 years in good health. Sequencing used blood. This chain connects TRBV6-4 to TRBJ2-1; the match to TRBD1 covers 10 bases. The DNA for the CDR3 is TGTGCCAGCAGTGACGAGGGACAGGGGAATGAGCAGTTCTTC. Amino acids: CASSDEGQGNEQFF.